This T cell receptor beta chain appears in the sequencing data of a study of blood T cell repertoires in COVID-19 (dated by TCRdb to about 2020). About the study as a whole: The collaborator samples originated in the United States, Italy and Spain and spanned the acute and convalescent phases of COVID-19. The material from the prospective study consisted of cDNA or gDNA derived from T cells, B-cell-depleted T cells, or PBMCs. The dataset comprised deeply sampled blood TCRbeta repertoires from subjects exposed to, actively infected with, or recovered from COVID-19. The repertoires were released in a freely available public database intended as a resource for research on the immune response to SARS-CoV-2. Samples came from the ongoing ImmuneRACE study (first 160 participants) plus 1,254 subjects from 6 global collaborators. A de-identified subject ID, COVID-19 status, age in years and sex were almost always included in the sample metadata. Where available, HLA class I and class II types were taken from metadata supplied by the sample provider and were not determined by assay-based typing.

The immunoSEQ Assay, a bias-controlled multiplex PCR, was used to amplify TCRbeta CDR3 regions from genomic DNA. As for the authors' bioinformatics: Within the assay, amplification of reference gene primers was used to estimate how many nucleated cells each sample contained. To quantify the absolute abundance of each unique TCRbeta CDR3 rearrangement, sequence reads were collapsed and filtered. For each sample, productive Simpson clonality was calculated as the square root of Simpson's diversity index across productive rearrangements. TCRdb limited this immuneACCESS table to in-frame rearrangements with V and J called. A share of clones is missing; checked studies link under half to unresolved V genes, and the rest is unexplained. That table is the source of V, J and clone size, and D and trimming were worked out from the DNA. This sample has about 70,000 clones in its table, and 86% of those were observed once. Of the sample, 10% to 15% is held by the ten largest clones.

Worth noting for this clone: The target of this receptor is not known. Nothing much larger sits one base from this clone, and base qualities are not available.

Whole blood was collected in K2EDTA tubes by collaborating institutions according to the institutions' own protocols. For TCRbeta analysis, collaborators shipped samples in one of three forms: frozen whole blood, isolated PBMCs, or DNA extracted from either of those sample types. Beyond this particular receptor, the publication reports: The amount of clinical and demographic metadata varied by source and participant and was provided uncurated.

Sequences were obtained from peripheral blood. This sequence was found in a human donor in a cohort sampled during active COVID-19.

The CDR3 amino acid sequence is: CASRRDSSRFTIYF. In nucleotide form, the sequence is TGTGCCAGCAGACGGGACAGCTCAAGATTCACCATATATTTT. The chain is made from TRBV6-5 and TRBJ1-3, and 7 bases in between align with TRBD1. V lost 6 bases and J lost 9 bases, and the count of bases not matched to a germline gene is 11. CDR1 MNHEY and CDR2 SVGAGI are derived from the germline V gene. Including cysteine and phenylalanine, the CDR3 has 14 amino acids. Solely the CDR3 DNA is kept, with 42 bases framed from the first base.